What follows are 20 T cell receptor beta chains derived from one specimen sequenced in a study of T-cell reconstitution after alpha-beta-depleted transplantation in children. Preparation of the TCRbeta library used unique molecular identifiers. MiXCR, run by TCRdb on the PCR reads, gives a single entry per CDR3 protein. Among hundreds of thousands of distinct CDR3 sequences, about a sixth were seen once, and the ten largest hold under 30%. The starting material was PBMCs, mostly from graft donor cells, obtained 360 days after TCRalphabeta/CD19-depleted stem cell transplant. The receptors were gathered from a boy under two years old who had a stem cell transplant for Wiskott-Aldrich syndrome, so the T cells may come from the graft donor.

Only a few counts were recorded for this clonotype. The chain joins TRBV2 to TRBJ2-2; D is ambiguous. This CDR3 has 14 amino acids. The germline gives CDR1 SNHLY, CDR2 FYNNEI. V lost 4 bases and J lost 1, with 7 bases in between. DNA for the CDR3: TGTGCCAGCAGTGTAGGTGGGAACACCGGGGAGCTGTTTTTT. As protein: CASSVGGNTGELFF.

The chain employs TRBV6-1 and TRBJ2-1; D may be TRBD1 (6 bases). V dropped 7 bases and J dropped 6 bases, with 22 bases sitting between them. This CDR3 is 16 amino acids long. Germline V lookup: CDR1 MNHNS, CDR2 SASEGT. The CDR3: CASTQTGNNKVNEQFF. CDR3 in DNA: TGTGCCAGCACCCAAACAGGGAACAACAAGGTCAATGAGCAGTTCTTC.

V gene TRBV5-1 combines with J gene TRBJ2-3; TRBD1 might be the D (6 bases). Trimming cost V 3 bases and J 3 bases, with 14 bases left between them. The CDR3 has 15 amino acids. The germline CDR1 and CDR2 sequences are SGHRS and YFSETQ. CDR3 bases: TGCGCCAGCAGCTCGGTTCGTACAGGGACAGATACGCAGTATTTT. This gives the protein CASSSVRTGTDTQYF.

The J gene is TRBJ1-6, the V gene TRBV7-9; D remains ambiguous. Germline assignment: CDR1 SEHNR and CDR2 FQNEAQ (reference sequence). The ends were cut back, 2 bases at V and 3 bases at J, with 14 bases in the middle. The CDR3 covers 17 residues. CDR3 sequence (DNA): TGTGCCAGCAGCTTAATGAACCCCTGGAACTATAATTCACCCCTCCACTTT. Protein: CASSLMNPWNYNSPLHF.

The chain employs TRBV12-3 or TRBV12-4 and TRBJ1-1; 8 bases fit TRBD1. This CDR3 is built from 14 residues. Unmatched junction bases numbered 14, after V lost 5 bases and J lost 12 bases. CDR3 sequence: CASSPRPRTGRPFF. The CDR3, as DNA: TGTGCCAGCAGTCCCCGCCCCAGGACAGGGAGGCCTTTCTTT.

CDR3: CASSHRDRGSYEQYF. The CDR3 DNA reads as TGTGCCAGCAGTCACCGGGACAGGGGGTCCTACGAGCAGTACTTC. The V gene is TRBV5-4, the J gene TRBJ2-7; TRBD1 matches at 11 bases. CDR3 length: 15 residues. V lost 5 bases to trimming and J lost 1 base; unmatched junction nucleotides: 5. Germline CDR1 reads SGHNT; CDR2 reads YYREEE (reference sequence).

This clonotype occurred a few times. This chain joins TRBV15 and TRBJ2-5; TRBD1 is a possible D gene (6 bases). Trimming left V 5 bases short and J 1 base short, with 8 bases between. The CDR3 sequence is 13 residues long. CDR1 and CDR2 (germline): LNHNV, YYDKDF (reference sequence). CDR3 residues: CATSPQGQETQYF. The CDR3 nucleotides are TGTGCCACCAGCCCACAGGGCCAAGAGACCCAGTACTTC.

This clonotype was recorded a few times. CDR3 loop: CARGLAENQETQYF. CDR3 nucleotide sequence: TGTGCCAGGGGTCTAGCGGAGAACCAAGAGACCCAGTACTTC. The genes are TRBV2 and TRBJ2-5; the match to TRBD2 covers 7 bases. Trimming removed 9 bases from V and 0 bases from J; junction bases left unmatched: 7. The CDR3 totals 14 residues. Germline V gene sequence: CDR1 SNHLY, CDR2 FYNNEI.

In its sample, this clonotype was seen a few times. V and J are TRBV12-3 or TRBV12-4 and TRBJ1-2, with D perhaps matching TRBD1 (5 bases). V was shortened by 7 bases and J by 6 bases, with 15 bases between the two germline ends. There are 13 residues in the CDR3. The CDR3 region is CASNLGHADGYTF. CDR3 sequence (DNA): TGTGCCAGCAACCTCGGACATGCCGATGGCTACACCTTC.

This chain joins TRBV30 and TRBJ2-1; D possibly corresponds to TRBD2 (5 bases). Germline V CDR1 and CDR2: GTSNPN, SVGIG (reference sequence). This CDR3 comprises 17 residues. V lost 5 bases and J lost 3, with 23 bases in between. This chain's CDR3 is CAWGRFWTHPLYNEQFF. The CDR3 region has the DNA TGTGCCTGGGGCCGATTTTGGACTCACCCCCTCTACAATGAGCAGTTCTTC.

This rearrangement joins TRBV4-1 to TRBJ1-5, with a tentative D call TRBD1 (6 bases). The CDR3 covers 14 residues. V dropped 4 bases and J dropped 4 bases, with 11 bases sitting between them. Per germline, CDR1 MGHRA and CDR2 YSYEKL. Here the CDR3 DNA reads TGCGCCAGCAGCCGAGTACAGGGAAATCAGCCCCAGCATTTT. Translating gives CASSRVQGNQPQHF.

This sequence joins TRBV12-3 or TRBV12-4 and TRBJ2-1, with 10 bases matching TRBD1. The CDR3 covers 15 residues. V lost 5 bases, J lost 6 bases, and 7 bases stayed unmatched. CDR3 nucleotides: TGTGCCAGCAGTCGCCGGGACAGGGGCTCCAATGAGCAGTTCTTC. The encoded protein is CASSRRDRGSNEQFF.

The sample holds a few counts of this clonotype. The V and J genes are TRBV6-5 and TRBJ2-7; D uncertain. CDR1 and CDR2 (germline): MNHEY, SVGAGI. The V end lost 0 bases, the J end lost 0 bases, and 15 bases lay between the germline ends. The length of the CDR3 is 17 residues. This chain's CDR3 is CASSYSRAGFSSYEQYF. Written as DNA, the CDR3 is TGTGCCAGCAGTTACTCAAGGGCAGGTTTTAGCTCCTACGAGCAGTACTTC.

The chain joins TRBV24-1 to TRBJ2-2; D is ambiguous. The germline V and J ends were trimmed by 1 base and 8 bases, with 7 bases remaining between them. From germline, CDR1 is KGHDR and CDR2 SFDVKD. This CDR3 comprises 13 residues. CDR3 in DNA: TGTGCCACCAGTGATTTCGGCCGAGGGGAGCTGTTTTTT. Translated, it gives CATSDFGRGELFF.

This sequence joins TRBV18 and TRBJ1-5, with a tentative D call TRBD1 (5 bases). V lost 4 bases, J lost 5 bases, and 12 bases lay in between. This CDR3 has 14 residues. CDR1 is KGHSH and CDR2 is LQKENI in the germline V gene. This CDR3 reads CASSRAWGDQPQHF. The CDR3 DNA reads as TGTGCCAGCTCACGCGCCTGGGGGGATCAGCCCCAGCATTTT.

Many counts were recorded for this clonotype. The chain couples TRBV20-1 to TRBJ2-7; 11 positions match TRBD1. V gave up 3 bases and J gave up 5 bases; unmatched junction bases: 6. This CDR3 is 14 amino acids long. CDR1 and CDR2 (germline): DFQATT, SNEGSKA (reference sequence). CDR3 nucleotides: TGCAGTGCTAGTGGACAGGGGGCAAGAAACGAGCAGTACTTC. Its translation is CSASGQGARNEQYF.

This clonotype was counted only a few times. The chain combines TRBV9 with TRBJ2-1, with 8 bases that match TRBD2. Trimming at V came to 4 bases and at J to 3 bases, leaving 6 bases not matched to a gene. From germline, CDR1 is SGDLS and CDR2 YYNGEE. The CDR3 loop spans 15 amino acids. The CDR3 nucleotides read TGTGCCAGCAGCCCCCGGGAGGGCCTCTACAATGAGCAGTTCTTC. Its protein is CASSPREGLYNEQFF. The full variable domain, in which reference TRBV9 and TRBJ2-1 provide the parts outside the CDR3, is DSGVTQTPKHLITATGQRVTLRCSPRSGDLSVYWYQQSLDQGLQFLIQYYNGEERAKGNILERFSAQQFPDLHSELNLSSLELGDSALYFCASSPREGLYNEQFFGPGTRLTVL.

The chain has TRBV19 and TRBJ2-1, with 7 nucleotides matching TRBD2. The ends lost 10 bases at V and 0 bases at J; junction bases unmatched: 3. Germline V lookup: CDR1 LNHDA, CDR2 SQIVND (reference sequence). The CDR3 runs to 13 residues. As DNA, the CDR3 is TGTGCCACCAGCGGGACCTCCTACAATGAGCAGTTCTTC. Translating it yields CATSGTSYNEQFF.

This clonotype was seen more than once but under ten times. The rearrangement links TRBV6-4 to TRBJ2-3; 8 bases line up with TRBD2. The trim removed 2 bases at V and 0 bases at J, leaving 10 bases unmatched. CDR1 is MRHNA and CDR2 is SNTAGT in the germline V gene. The CDR3 totals 18 residues. CDR3 bases: TGTGCCAGCAGTGACCCCCAGAAGCGGGGGCTAAGCACAGATACGCAGTATTTT. Translated, it gives CASSDPQKRGLSTDTQYF.

The chain links TRBV12-3 or TRBV12-4 to TRBJ2-7; tentatively, D is TRBD1 (7 bases). This CDR3 spans 14 amino acids. Trimming took off 0 bases at V and 12 bases at J, with 18 bases between the two ends. This CDR3 is CASSLAQTGRHRYF. For the CDR3, the DNA is TGTGCCAGCAGTTTAGCTCAGACAGGGAGGCACCGGTACTTC.